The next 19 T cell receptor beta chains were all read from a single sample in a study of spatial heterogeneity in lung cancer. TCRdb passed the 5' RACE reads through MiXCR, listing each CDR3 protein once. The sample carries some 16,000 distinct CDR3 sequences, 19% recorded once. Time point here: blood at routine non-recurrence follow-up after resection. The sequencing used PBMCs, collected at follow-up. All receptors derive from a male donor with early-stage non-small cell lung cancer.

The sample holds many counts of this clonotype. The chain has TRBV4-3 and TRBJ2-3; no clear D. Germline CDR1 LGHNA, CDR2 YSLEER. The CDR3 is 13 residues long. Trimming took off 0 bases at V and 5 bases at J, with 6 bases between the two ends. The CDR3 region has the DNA TGCGCCAGCAGCCAAGATGAGGAAGATACGCAGTATTTT. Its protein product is CASSQDEEDTQYF.

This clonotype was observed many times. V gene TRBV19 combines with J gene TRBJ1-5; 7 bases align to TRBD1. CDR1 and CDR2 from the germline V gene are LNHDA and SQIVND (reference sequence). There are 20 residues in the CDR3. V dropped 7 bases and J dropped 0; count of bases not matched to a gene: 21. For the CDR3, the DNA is TGTGCCAGTACTCCCCCAGGGGGGGGCGCGGAGGTCCTTAGCAATCAGCCCCAGCATTTT. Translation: CASTPPGGGAEVLSNQPQHF.

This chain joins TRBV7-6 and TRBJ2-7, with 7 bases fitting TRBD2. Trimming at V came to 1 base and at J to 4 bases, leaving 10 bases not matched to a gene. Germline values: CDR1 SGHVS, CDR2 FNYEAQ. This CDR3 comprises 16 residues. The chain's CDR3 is CASSLEPGLTRYEQYF. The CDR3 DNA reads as TGTGCCAGCAGCTTAGAGCCGGGACTAACGCGATACGAGCAGTACTTC.

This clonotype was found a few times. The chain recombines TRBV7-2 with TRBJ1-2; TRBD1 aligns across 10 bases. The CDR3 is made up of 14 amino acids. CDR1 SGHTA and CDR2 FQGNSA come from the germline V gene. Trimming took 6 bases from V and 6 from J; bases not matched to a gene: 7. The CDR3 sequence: CASSRDRGRDGYTF. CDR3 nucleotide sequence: TGTGCCAGCAGTCGGGACAGGGGACGGGATGGCTACACCTTC.

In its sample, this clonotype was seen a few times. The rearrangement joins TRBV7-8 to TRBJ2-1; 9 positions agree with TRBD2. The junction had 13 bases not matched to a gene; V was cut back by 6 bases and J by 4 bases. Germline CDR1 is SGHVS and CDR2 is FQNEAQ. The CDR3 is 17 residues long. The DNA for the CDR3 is TGTGCCAGCAGGATCAGCCAAATAGCGGGGGCTTACAATGAGCAGTTCTTC. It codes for CASRISQIAGAYNEQFF.

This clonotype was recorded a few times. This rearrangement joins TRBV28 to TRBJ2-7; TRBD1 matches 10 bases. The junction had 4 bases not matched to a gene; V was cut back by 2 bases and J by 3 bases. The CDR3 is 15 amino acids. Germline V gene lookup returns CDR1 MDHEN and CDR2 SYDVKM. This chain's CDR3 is CASSLNRDRGYEQYF. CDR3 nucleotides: TGTGCCAGCAGTTTAAACCGGGACAGGGGCTACGAGCAGTACTTC.

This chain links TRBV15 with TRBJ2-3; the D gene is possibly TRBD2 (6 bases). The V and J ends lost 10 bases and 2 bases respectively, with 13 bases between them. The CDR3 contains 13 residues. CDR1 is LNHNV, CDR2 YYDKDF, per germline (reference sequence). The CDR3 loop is CAISGLNTDTQYF. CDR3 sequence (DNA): TGTGCCATCTCGGGACTTAACACAGATACGCAGTATTTT.

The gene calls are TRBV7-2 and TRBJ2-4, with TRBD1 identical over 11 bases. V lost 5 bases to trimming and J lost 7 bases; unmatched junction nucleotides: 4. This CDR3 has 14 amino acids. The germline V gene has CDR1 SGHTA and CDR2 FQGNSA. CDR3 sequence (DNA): TGTGCCAGCAGCCCCGGGACAGGGGGGAACATTCAGTACTTC. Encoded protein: CASSPGTGGNIQYF.

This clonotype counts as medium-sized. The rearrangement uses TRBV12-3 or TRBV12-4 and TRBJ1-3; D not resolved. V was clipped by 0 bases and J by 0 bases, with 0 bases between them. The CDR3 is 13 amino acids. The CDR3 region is CASSLASGNTIYF. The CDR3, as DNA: TGTGCCAGCAGTTTAGCCTCTGGAAACACCATATATTTT.

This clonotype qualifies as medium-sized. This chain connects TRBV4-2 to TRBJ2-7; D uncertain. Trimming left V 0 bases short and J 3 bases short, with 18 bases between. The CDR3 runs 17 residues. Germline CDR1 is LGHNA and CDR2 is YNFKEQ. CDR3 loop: CASSQDGLLGVIYEQYF. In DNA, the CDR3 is TGTGCCAGCAGCCAAGATGGTTTGTTAGGTGTTATCTACGAGCAGTACTTC.

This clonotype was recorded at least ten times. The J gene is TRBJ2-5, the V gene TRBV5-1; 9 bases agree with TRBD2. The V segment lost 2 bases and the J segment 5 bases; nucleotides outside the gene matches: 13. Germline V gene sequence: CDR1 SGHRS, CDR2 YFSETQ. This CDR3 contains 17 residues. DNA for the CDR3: TGCGCCAGCAGCTTCCCGCAATCCTTAGCGGGGGCTGAGACCCAGTACTTC. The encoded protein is CASSFPQSLAGAETQYF.

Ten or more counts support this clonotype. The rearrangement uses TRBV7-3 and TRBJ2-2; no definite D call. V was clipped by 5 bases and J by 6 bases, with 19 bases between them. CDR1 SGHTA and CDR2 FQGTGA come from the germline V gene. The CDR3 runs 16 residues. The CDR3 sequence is CASSQGVGIVAGELFF. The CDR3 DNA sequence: TGTGCCAGCAGCCAAGGTGTAGGGATCGTCGCCGGGGAGCTGTTTTTT.

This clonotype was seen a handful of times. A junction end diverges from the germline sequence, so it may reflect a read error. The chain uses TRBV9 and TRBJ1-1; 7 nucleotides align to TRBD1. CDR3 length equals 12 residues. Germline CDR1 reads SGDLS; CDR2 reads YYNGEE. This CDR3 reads CASSPQGVEVFF. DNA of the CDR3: TGTGCCAGCAGCCCGCAGGGGGTTGAAGTTTTCTTT. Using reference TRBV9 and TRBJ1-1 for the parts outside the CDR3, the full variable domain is DSGVTQTPKHLITATGQRVTLRCSPRSGDLSVYWYQQSLDQGLQFLIQYYNGEERAKGNILERFSAQQFPDLHSELNLSSLELGDSALYFCASSPQGVEVFFGQGTRLTVV.

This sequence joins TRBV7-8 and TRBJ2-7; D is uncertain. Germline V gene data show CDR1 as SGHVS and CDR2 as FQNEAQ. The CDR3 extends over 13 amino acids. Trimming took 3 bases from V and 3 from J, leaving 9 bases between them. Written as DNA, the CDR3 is TGTGCCAGCAGCTTCGAAGTGGGCTACGAGCAGTACTTC. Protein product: CASSFEVGYEQYF.

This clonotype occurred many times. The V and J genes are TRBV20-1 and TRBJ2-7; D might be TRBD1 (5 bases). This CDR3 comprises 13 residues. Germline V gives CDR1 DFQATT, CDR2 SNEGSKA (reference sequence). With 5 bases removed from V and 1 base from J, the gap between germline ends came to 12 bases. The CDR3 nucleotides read TGCAGTGCTCTACCGCAGGGTTCCTACGAGCAGTACTTC. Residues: CSALPQGSYEQYF.

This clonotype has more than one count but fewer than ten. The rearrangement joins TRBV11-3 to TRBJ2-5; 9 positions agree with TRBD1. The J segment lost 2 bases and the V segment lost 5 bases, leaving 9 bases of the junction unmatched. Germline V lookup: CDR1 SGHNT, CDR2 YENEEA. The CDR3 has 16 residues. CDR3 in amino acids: CASSAGTGIIQETQYF. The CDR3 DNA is TGTGCCAGCAGCGCGGGGACAGGGATCATTCAAGAGACCCAGTACTTC.

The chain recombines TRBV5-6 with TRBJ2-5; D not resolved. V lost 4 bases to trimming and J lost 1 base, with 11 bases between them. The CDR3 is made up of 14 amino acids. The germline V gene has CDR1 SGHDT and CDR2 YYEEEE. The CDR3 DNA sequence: TGTGCCAGCAGCCAGGTCGCTTCCCAAGAGACCCAGTACTTC. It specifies CASSQVASQETQYF.

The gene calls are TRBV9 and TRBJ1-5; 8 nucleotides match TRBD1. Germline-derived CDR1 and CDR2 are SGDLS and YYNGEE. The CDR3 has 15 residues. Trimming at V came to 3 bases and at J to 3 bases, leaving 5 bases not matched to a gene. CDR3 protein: CASSEGTGPNQPQHF. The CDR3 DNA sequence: TGTGCCAGCAGCGAGGGGACAGGACCCAATCAGCCCCAGCATTTT. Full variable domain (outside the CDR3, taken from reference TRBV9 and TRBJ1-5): DSGVTQTPKHLITATGQRVTLRCSPRSGDLSVYWYQQSLDQGLQFLIQYYNGEERAKGNILERFSAQQFPDLHSELNLSSLELGDSALYFCASSEGTGPNQPQHFGDGTRLSIL.

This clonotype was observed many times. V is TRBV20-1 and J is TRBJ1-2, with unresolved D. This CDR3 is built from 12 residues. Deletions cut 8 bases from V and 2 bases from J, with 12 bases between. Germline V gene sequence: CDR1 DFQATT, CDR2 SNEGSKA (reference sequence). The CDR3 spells CSLQRANYGYTF. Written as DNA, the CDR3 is TGCAGTTTGCAGAGGGCGAACTATGGCTACACCTTC.